Shown below are 29 T cell receptor beta chains from a single sample sequenced in a study of shared clonotypes between healthy human individuals. The data were produced by immunoSEQ multiplex PCR, yet TCRdb's version contains in-frame clones alone and is incomplete. Of more than 2,000,000 clones in the sample, more than 90% were seen once. The specimen sequenced was naive CD4+ T cells sorted from blood. The sample's subset: CD45RA+ positively selected. These receptor sequences come from a man between 18 and 35 years old in good health.

This clone was counted once. The chain recombines TRBV11-2 with TRBJ2-1; D tentatively reads TRBD1 or TRBD2 (5 bases each). The V end lost 1 base, the J end lost 8 bases, and 18 bases lay between the germline ends. Looked up from germline, CDR1 is SGHAT and CDR2 is FQNNGV. The CDR3 consists of 16 residues. CDR3 nucleotide sequence: TGTGCCAGCAGCTTAGGGTCAGCTTCTAGAGGGGATGAGCAGTTCTTC. Protein product: CASSLGSASRGDEQFF.

The rearrangement joins TRBV30 to TRBJ1-4; D ambiguous. The CDR3 has 15 residues. Trimming removed 7 bases at V and 5 bases at J, with 20 bases between. Germline V gene data show CDR1 as GTSNPN and CDR2 as SVGIG (reference sequence). This CDR3 is CASDHSKGGNEKLFF. For the CDR3, the DNA is TGTGCCTCAGACCACAGTAAGGGAGGGAATGAAAAACTGTTTTTT.

V and J are TRBV30 and TRBJ2-3; TRBD2 aligns across 10 bases. The V and J ends lost 0 bases and 4 bases, in that order; junction bases with no gene match: 4. The germline gives CDR1 GTSNPN, CDR2 SVGIG (reference sequence). This CDR3 is 15 amino acids long. The CDR3 DNA reads TGTGCCTGGAGTGTAGAGCGGGGGGGCCCAGATACGCAGTATTTT. Translated, it gives CAWSVERGGPDTQYF.

The chain carries TRBV2 and TRBJ2-3; D call uncertain. Germline assignment: CDR1 SNHLY and CDR2 FYNNEI. V was shortened by 5 bases and J by 4 bases, with 7 bases between the two germline ends. This CDR3 region has 12 residues. The CDR3: CASSLVADTQYF. The CDR3 DNA reads as TGTGCCAGCAGTTTGGTTGCAGATACGCAGTATTTT.

The rearrangement links TRBV6-5 to TRBJ2-1, with 8 bases fitting TRBD2. Germline V gives CDR1 MNHEY, CDR2 SVGAGI. The CDR3 length is 15 residues. J lost 8 bases, V lost 2 bases, and 8 bases had no gene match. The CDR3 region is CASSYSGGAGYEQFF. The CDR3 region has the DNA TGTGCCAGCAGTTACAGCGGGGGAGCAGGGTATGAGCAGTTCTTC.

The V and J genes are TRBV7-2 and TRBJ1-6; no firm D call. The V and J ends lost 8 bases and 12 bases respectively, with 14 bases between them. Germline CDR1 SGHTA, CDR2 FQGNSA. This CDR3 is 12 amino acids long. CDR3 bases: TGTGCCAGCGCGTATGGGTACGGACCCCTCCACTTT. Protein: CASAYGYGPLHF.

The rearrangement links TRBV6-5 to TRBJ1-1; TRBD1 agrees at 11 bases. V lost 0 bases to trimming and J lost 5 bases; unmatched junction nucleotides: 5. This CDR3 contains 16 residues. CDR1 and CDR2 (germline): MNHEY, SVGAGI. The CDR3 DNA follows: TGTGCCAGCAGTTACTCTCCCGGGACAGGGGGGACTGAAGCTTTCTTT. The encoded protein is CASSYSPGTGGTEAFF.

The chain recombines TRBV5-1 with TRBJ2-3; no reliable D call. Trimming removed 0 bases from V and 2 bases from J, with 10 bases in between. This CDR3 contains 15 residues. Germline V gene data show CDR1 as SGHRS and CDR2 as YFSETQ. The CDR3 loop is CASSLEYSPTDTQYF. CDR3 nucleotide sequence: TGCGCCAGCAGCTTGGAATACAGCCCCACAGATACGCAGTATTTT. The full variable domain, completed using reference TRBV5-1 and TRBJ2-3, is KAGVTQTPRYLIKTRGQQVTLSCSPISGHRSVSWYQQTPGQGLQFLFEYFSETQRNKGNFPGRFSGRQFSNSRSEMNVSTLELGDSALYLCASSLEYSPTDTQYFGPGTRLTVL.

The rearrangement uses TRBV18 and TRBJ2-7; D is unclear. Germline CDR1 is KGHSH and CDR2 is LQKENI. This CDR3 has 13 residues. Trimming pared 3 bases from V and 4 bases from J, leaving 10 bases between. The chain's CDR3 is CASSPQPDYEQYF. The CDR3 DNA is TGTGCCAGCTCACCCCAACCAGATTACGAGCAGTACTTC. The full variable domain, completed using reference TRBV18 and TRBJ2-7, is NAGVMQNPRHLVRRRGQEARLRCSPMKGHSHVYWYRQLPEEGLKFMVYLQKENIIDESGMPKERFSAEFPKEGPSILRIQQVVRGDSAAYFCASSPQPDYEQYFGPGTRLTVT.

The rearrangement joins TRBV29-1 to TRBJ2-2; D is possibly TRBD2 (5 bases). The CDR3 loop spans 15 amino acids. Deletions cut 3 bases from V and 7 bases from J, with 18 bases between. In germline, CDR1 is SQVTM, CDR2 ANQGSEA. CDR3 coding DNA: TGCAGCGTTGAGTTCGTCGCGGGTTCTAGCGGGGAGCTGTTTTTT. Translating gives CSVEFVAGSSGELFF.

The V and J genes are TRBV5-5 and TRBJ1-2; 7 bases agree with TRBD1. CDR3 size: 14 residues. Germline V gene lookup returns CDR1 SGHKS and CDR2 YYEKEE (reference sequence). Trimming at V came to 4 bases and at J to 2 bases, leaving 5 bases not matched to a gene. CDR3 nucleotide sequence: TGTGCCAGCAGCCCCCAGACAGGGAACTATGGCTACACCTTC. Its protein is CASSPQTGNYGYTF.

The chain uses TRBV5-5 and TRBJ1-2; the match to TRBD1 covers 8 bases. The germline CDR1 and CDR2 sequences are SGHKS and YYEKEE (reference sequence). This CDR3 comprises 16 residues. The trim removed 0 bases at V and 2 bases at J, leaving 6 bases unmatched. CDR3 loop: CASSLVVRTGNYGYTF. Here the CDR3 DNA reads TGTGCCAGCAGCTTGGTTGTGAGGACAGGGAACTATGGCTACACCTTC.

This rearrangement joins TRBV7-2 to TRBJ2-3; TRBD2 matches at 9 bases. CDR1 is SGHTA and CDR2 is FQGNSA in the germline V gene. Trimming removed 5 bases from V and 0 bases from J; junction bases left unmatched: 9. This CDR3 comprises 17 residues. CDR3: CASSPRGGTSSTDTQYF. The DNA for the CDR3 is TGTGCCAGCAGCCCAAGAGGGGGGACTAGCAGCACAGATACGCAGTATTTT.

The rearrangement uses TRBV7-9 and TRBJ2-2; D is uncertain. Germline loops: CDR1 SEHNR, CDR2 FQNEAQ (reference sequence). V was shortened by 3 bases and J by 6 bases, with 8 bases between the two germline ends. The CDR3 is 13 amino acids. In DNA form, the CDR3 reads TGTGCCAGCAGCTTCGATTGGGCCGGGGAGCTGTTTTTT. Protein sequence: CASSFDWAGELFF.

This clone is a singleton in its sample. V and J are TRBV7-2 and TRBJ1-5, with 7 bases identical to TRBD1. J lost 4 bases, V lost 4 bases, and 7 bases had no gene match. The CDR3 covers 15 residues. The germline V gene has CDR1 SGHTA and CDR2 FQGNSA. The CDR3 here is CASSYQGVGNQPQHF. The CDR3 DNA sequence: TGTGCCAGCAGCTACCAGGGGGTTGGGAATCAGCCCCAGCATTTT.

The rearrangement links TRBV5-1 to TRBJ2-7, with TRBD1 matching over 8 bases. The junction had 5 bases not matched to a gene; V was cut back by 4 bases and J by 5 bases. CDR1 and CDR2 (germline): SGHRS, YFSETQ. The CDR3 spans 13 residues. The CDR3 reads CASSPDRGHEQYF. The CDR3 nucleotides are TGCGCCAGCAGCCCCGACAGGGGACACGAGCAGTACTTC.

The gene calls are TRBV11-1 and TRBJ2-1; D is perhaps TRBD1 (5 bases). Between the trimmed V and J ends, which lost 3 bases and 5 bases, there was a span of 14 bases. This CDR3 region has 15 residues. Germline V gene data show CDR1 as SGHAT and CDR2 as FQDESV (reference sequence). CDR3 sequence (DNA): TGTGCCAGCAGCTTTATTCAGGGCAGGGACAATGAGCAGTTCTTC. Protein sequence: CASSFIQGRDNEQFF.

The V gene is TRBV9, the J gene TRBJ1-6; D possibly corresponds to TRBD1 (5 bases). The CDR3 covers 15 residues. The germline V gene encodes CDR1 SGDLS and CDR2 YYNGEE. The germline V and J ends were trimmed by 2 bases and 11 bases, with 17 bases remaining between them. The DNA for the CDR3 is TGTGCCAGCAGCGTCGGTTGGGGGGGGTCGGCACCCCTCCACTTT. Protein: CASSVGWGGSAPLHF.

This clone was seen a single time. The chain links TRBV10-3 to TRBJ2-1; D possibly corresponds to TRBD1 (6 bases). Trimming cost V 6 bases and J 7 bases, with 16 bases left between them. This CDR3 has 14 residues. Germline CDR1 ENHRY, CDR2 SYGVKD. This chain's CDR3 is CAISDYLGGNEQFF. The CDR3 region has the DNA TGTGCCATCAGCGATTACCTAGGGGGAAATGAGCAGTTCTTC.

The chain carries TRBV9 and TRBJ1-2; tentative D call: TRBD1 (5 bases). The CDR3 contains 15 residues. Trimming left V 2 bases short and J 8 bases short, with 19 bases between. CDR1 is SGDLS and CDR2 is YYNGEE in the germline V gene. The DNA for the CDR3 is TGTGCCAGCAGCGTCTCCCCCTCACAGGTGGGGGGCTACACCTTC. Residues: CASSVSPSQVGGYTF.

This chain connects TRBV2 to TRBJ2-7; 11 bases line up with TRBD1. Trimming removed 6 bases from V and 6 bases from J; junction bases left unmatched: 10. Per the germline V gene, CDR1 is SNHLY and CDR2 is FYNNEI. The CDR3 runs 15 residues. In nucleotides, the CDR3 is TGTGCCAGCAGGGTCCCCGGGACAGGGGGACCCGAGCAGTACTTC. Protein: CASRVPGTGGPEQYF. The entire variable domain, with the rest obtained from reference TRBV2 and TRBJ2-7, is as follows: EPEVTQTPSHQVTQMGQEVILRCVPISNHLYFYWYRQILGQKVEFLVSFYNNEISEKSEIFDDQFSVERPDGSNFTLKIRSTKLEDSAMYFCASRVPGTGGPEQYFGPGTRLTVT.

The rearrangement links TRBV25-1 to TRBJ2-7; D is ambiguous. Between the trimmed V and J ends, which lost 4 bases and 3 bases, there was a span of 16 bases. Germline values: CDR1 MGHDK, CDR2 SYGVNS. The CDR3 spans 15 residues. The CDR3 loop is CASSATAAKVYEQYF. In DNA form, the CDR3 reads TGTGCCAGCAGTGCGACGGCCGCTAAGGTCTACGAGCAGTACTTC.

The rearrangement joins TRBV5-4 to TRBJ2-7, with TRBD2 matching 8 bases. The germline V gene has CDR1 SGHNT and CDR2 YYREEE (reference sequence). The CDR3 extends over 15 amino acids. V shed 0 bases, J shed 5 bases, and the junction held 7 bases outside the gene matches. The CDR3 reads CASSLAGRVSDEQYF. The CDR3 DNA is TGTGCCAGCAGCTTGGCCGGGAGGGTATCTGACGAGCAGTACTTC.

V and J are TRBV7-6 and TRBJ2-7; 9 nucleotides agree with TRBD1. Germline CDR1 SGHVS, CDR2 FNYEAQ. V was clipped by 0 bases and J by 3 bases; unmatched bases: 3. The CDR3 is 15 amino acids. This CDR3 reads CASSLAGQGVYEQYF. The DNA for the CDR3 is TGTGCCAGCAGCTTAGCGGGACAGGGTGTCTACGAGCAGTACTTC. Looking up the rest from reference TRBV7-6 and TRBJ2-7 gives the full variable domain: GAGVSQSPRYKVTKRGQDVALRCDPISGHVSLYWYRQALGQGPEFLTYFNYEAQQDKSGLPNDRFSAERPEGSISTLTIQRTEQRDSAMYRCASSLAGQGVYEQYFGPGTRLTVT.

The chain is built from TRBV12-5 and TRBJ1-3; possibly TRBD1 for D (5 bases). This CDR3 has 14 amino acids. Trimming cost V 1 base and J 2 bases, with 6 bases left between them. From germline, CDR1 is LGHNT and CDR2 FRNRAP. As DNA, the CDR3 is TGTGCTAGTGGTTTGGGGGGGACTGGAAACACCATATATTTT. Translating it yields CASGLGGTGNTIYF.

The genes are TRBV27 and TRBJ1-2; no firm D call. Deletions cut 5 bases from V and 1 base from J, with 5 bases between. Germline V gene sequence: CDR1 MNHEY, CDR2 SMNVEV (reference sequence). The CDR3 spans 12 residues. This chain's CDR3 is CASSGSNYGYTF. For the CDR3, the DNA is TGTGCCAGCAGTGGGAGTAACTATGGCTACACCTTC.

This chain uses TRBV6-9 with TRBJ1-2; unclear D gene. The CDR3 length is 13 residues. Trimming cost V 0 bases and J 12 bases, with 14 bases left between them. The germline V gene has CDR1 MNHGY and CDR2 SVAAGI. The CDR3: CASSYSKALGHTF. DNA for the CDR3: TGTGCCAGCAGTTATTCCAAGGCATTGGGTCACACCTTC.

This clone was observed a single time. The chain joins TRBV29-1 to TRBJ2-1; D unclear. Looked up from germline, CDR1 is SQVTM and CDR2 is ANQGSEA. V lost 0 bases to trimming and J lost 7 bases, with 7 bases between them. The CDR3 extends over 12 amino acids. CDR3: CSVEEARNEQFF. The CDR3 DNA is TGCAGCGTTGAAGAAGCACGTAATGAGCAGTTCTTC.

The chain combines TRBV5-5 with TRBJ1-5; 8 bases fit TRBD1. The length of the CDR3 is 16 residues. Germline V gives CDR1 SGHKS, CDR2 YYEKEE (reference sequence). The trim removed 4 bases at V and 2 bases at J, leaving 8 bases unmatched. The CDR3 loop reads CASSETGAWGNQPQHF. As DNA, the CDR3 is TGTGCCAGCAGCGAGACAGGGGCCTGGGGCAATCAGCCCCAGCATTTT.